This T cell receptor beta chain was captured in a study of blood T cell repertoires in COVID-19. Across the study: Material from acute and convalescent COVID-19 was sourced from the United States, Italy and Spain. Sources were T cells, B-cell-depleted T cells, or PBMCs; the material itself was cDNA or gDNA.

J gave up 1 base and V 5 bases, and 10 bases lay outside the gene matches. The CDR3 has 17 residues. From germline, CDR1 is SGHVS and CDR2 FQNEAQ. Authors' data handling: Amplification of reference gene primers provided the estimated nucleated cell counts. TCRdb's copy holds only in-frame clones and misses some; the assay was immunoSEQ multiplex PCR. That table is the source of V, J and clone size, and D and trimming were worked out from the DNA. The sample includes about 70,000 clones, under 90% of them seen just once. This clone occurred a few times. The chain combines TRBV7-8 with TRBJ2-5; 10 bases are a match to TRBD2. The sequence derives from a man aged 65 to 85 who had recovered from COVID-19. Sequencing was carried out using peripheral blood. The CDR3 DNA reads TGTGCCAGCAGCCCCAACGGGCTAGCGGGGGTCCAAGAGACCCAGTACTTC. Translated, it gives CASSPNGLAGVQETQYF. Filled out from reference TRBV7-8 and TRBJ2-5, the complete variable domain reads GAGVSQSPRYKVAKRGQDVALRCDPISGHVSLFWYQQALGQGPEFLTYFQNEAQLDKSGLPSDRFFAERPEGSVSTLKIQRTQQEDSAVYLCASSPNGLAGVQETQYFGPGTRLLVL.